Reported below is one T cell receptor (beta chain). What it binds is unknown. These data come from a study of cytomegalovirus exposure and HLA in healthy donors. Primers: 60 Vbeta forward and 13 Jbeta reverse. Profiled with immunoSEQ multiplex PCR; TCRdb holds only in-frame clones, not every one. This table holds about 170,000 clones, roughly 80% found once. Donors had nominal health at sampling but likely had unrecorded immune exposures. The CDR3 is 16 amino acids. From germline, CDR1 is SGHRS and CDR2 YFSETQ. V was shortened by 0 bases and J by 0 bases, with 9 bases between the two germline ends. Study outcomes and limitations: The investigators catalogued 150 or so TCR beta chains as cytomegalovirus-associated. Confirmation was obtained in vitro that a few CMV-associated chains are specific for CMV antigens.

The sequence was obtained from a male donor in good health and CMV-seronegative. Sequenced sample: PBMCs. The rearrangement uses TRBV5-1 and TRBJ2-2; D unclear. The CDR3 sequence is CASSLVALSNTGELFF. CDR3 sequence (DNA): TGCGCCAGCAGCTTGGTGGCACTATCGAACACCGGGGAGCTGTTTTTT.